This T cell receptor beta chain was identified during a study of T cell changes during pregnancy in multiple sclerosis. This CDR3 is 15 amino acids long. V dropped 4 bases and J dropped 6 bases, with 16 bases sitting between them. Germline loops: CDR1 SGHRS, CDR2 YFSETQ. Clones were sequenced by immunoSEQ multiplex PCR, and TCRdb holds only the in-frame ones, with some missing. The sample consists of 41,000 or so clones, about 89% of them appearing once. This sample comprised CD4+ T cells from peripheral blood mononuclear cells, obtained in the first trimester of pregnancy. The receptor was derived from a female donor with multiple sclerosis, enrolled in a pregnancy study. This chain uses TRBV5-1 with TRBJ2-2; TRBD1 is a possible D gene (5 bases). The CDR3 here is CASSPQGMKAGELFF. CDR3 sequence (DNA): TGCGCCAGCAGCCCCCAGGGTATGAAGGCCGGGGAGCTGTTTTTT.